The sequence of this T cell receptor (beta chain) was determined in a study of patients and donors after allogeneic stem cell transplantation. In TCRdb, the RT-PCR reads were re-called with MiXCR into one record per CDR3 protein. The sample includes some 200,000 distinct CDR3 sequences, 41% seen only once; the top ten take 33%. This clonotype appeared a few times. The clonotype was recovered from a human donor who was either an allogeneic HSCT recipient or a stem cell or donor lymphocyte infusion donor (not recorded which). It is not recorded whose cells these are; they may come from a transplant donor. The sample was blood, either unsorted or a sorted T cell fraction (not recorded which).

The CDR3 region has the DNA TGTGCCAGCAGCCGACAGGGGGATTTTGTTGGTGAAGCTTTCTTT. The encoded protein is CASSRQGDFVGEAFF. V gene TRBV3-1 combines with J gene TRBJ1-1; 9 bases map to TRBD1. This CDR3 is 15 amino acids long. Trimming removed 4 bases from V and 7 bases from J; junction bases left unmatched: 10. Per the germline V gene, CDR1 is LGHDT and CDR2 is YNNKEL (reference sequence). Based on the CDR3 plus reference TRBV3-1 and TRBJ1-1, the full variable domain is DTAVSQTPKYLVTQMGNDKSIKCEQNLGHDTMYWYKQDSKKFLKIMFSYNNKELIINETVPNRFSPKSPDKAHLNLHINSLELGDSAVYFCASSRQGDFVGEAFFGQGTRLTVV.